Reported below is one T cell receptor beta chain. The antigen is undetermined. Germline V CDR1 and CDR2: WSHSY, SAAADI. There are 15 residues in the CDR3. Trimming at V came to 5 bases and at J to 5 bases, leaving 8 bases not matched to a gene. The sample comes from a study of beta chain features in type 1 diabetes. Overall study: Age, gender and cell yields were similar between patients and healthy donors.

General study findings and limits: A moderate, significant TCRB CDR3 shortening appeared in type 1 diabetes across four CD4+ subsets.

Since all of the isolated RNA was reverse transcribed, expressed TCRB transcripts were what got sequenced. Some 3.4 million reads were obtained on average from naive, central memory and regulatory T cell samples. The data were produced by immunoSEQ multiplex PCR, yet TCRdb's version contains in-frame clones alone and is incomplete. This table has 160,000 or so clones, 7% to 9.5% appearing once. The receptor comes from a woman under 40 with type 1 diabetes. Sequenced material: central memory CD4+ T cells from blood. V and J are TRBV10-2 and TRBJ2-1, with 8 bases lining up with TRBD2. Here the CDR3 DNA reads TGCGCCAGCAGTCCAAGGGGACTAGGGGACAATGAGCAGTTCTTC. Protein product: CASSPRGLGDNEQFF.